Detailed here is one TCR beta chain. Its target is unknown. The data originate from a study of blood T cells in healthy people across ages. Findings of the study overall: In these data, TCR beta diversity tracked strongly with naive T cell percentage. For the donors, CMV status was unknown and possibly confounded expanded clonotype changes. The study found more naive CD4+ cells and higher diversity in long-lived than aged donors.

Using a J-beta primer mix together with a sample-barcoded 5' primer, a second PCR was run for about 6 to 11 cycles. No fewer than 3 million CDR3-containing paired-end reads came from each sample. TCRdb analysed the 5' RACE reads with MiXCR anew, one entry per CDR3 protein. The sample lists some 1.8 million distinct CDR3 sequences; around 40% were seen once. The CDR3 is 18 amino acids. Germline V lookup: CDR1 LGHDT, CDR2 YNNKEL (reference sequence). V was pared by 1 base and J by 0 bases, with 11 bases of the junction left unmatched. The sequencing input was blood. The TCR was taken from a human donor in good health. This sequence joins TRBV3-1 and TRBJ2-7; the match to TRBD1 covers 8 bases. CDR3 protein: CASSQAFWEGTGSYEQYF. The DNA for the CDR3 is TGTGCCAGCAGCCAAGCCTTCTGGGAAGGGACAGGCTCCTACGAGCAGTACTTC.